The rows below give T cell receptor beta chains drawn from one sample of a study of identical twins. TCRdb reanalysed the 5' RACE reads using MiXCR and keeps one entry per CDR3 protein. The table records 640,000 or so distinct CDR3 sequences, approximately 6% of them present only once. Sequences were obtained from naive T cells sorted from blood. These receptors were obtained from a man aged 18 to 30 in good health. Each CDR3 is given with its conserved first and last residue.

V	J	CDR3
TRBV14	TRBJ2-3	CASSQPPNSGRTSDTQYF
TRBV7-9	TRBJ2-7	CASSQIQGPLSYEQYF
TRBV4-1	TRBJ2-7	CASSLRDSNSYEQYF
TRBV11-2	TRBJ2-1	CASSDPNRGNNEQFF
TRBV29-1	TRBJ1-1	CSVEGGRNTEAFF
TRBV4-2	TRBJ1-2	CASSHVEGDGYTF
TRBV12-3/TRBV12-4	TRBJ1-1	CASSPGGVREAFF
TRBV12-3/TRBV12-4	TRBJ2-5	CASSFRTGTGDQETQYF
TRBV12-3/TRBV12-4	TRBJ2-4	CASSLFGTGKNIQYF
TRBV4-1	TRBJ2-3	CASSQERGITDTQYF
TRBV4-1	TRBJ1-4	CASSQTGSRLATNEKLFF
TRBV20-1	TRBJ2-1	CSAGDRGVSSYNEQFF
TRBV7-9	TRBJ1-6	CASSYGGGDLNSPLHF
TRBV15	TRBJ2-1	CATSRLGTSLSNEQFF
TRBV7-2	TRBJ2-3	CASQEDGFPDTQYF
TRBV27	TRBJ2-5	CASRVGGWQETQYF
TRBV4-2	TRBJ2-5	CASSQKLAGETQYF
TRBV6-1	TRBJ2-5	CASRTEVLAADQETQYF
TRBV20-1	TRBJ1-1	CSARTPGGNTEAFF
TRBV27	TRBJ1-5	CASRAGTSYQPQHF
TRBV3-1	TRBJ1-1	CASSQRGPRANTEAFF
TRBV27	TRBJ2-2	CASSLIPPGELFF
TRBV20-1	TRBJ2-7	CSARDPSGGRSYEQYF
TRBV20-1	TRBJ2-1	CSARHYRNDEQFF
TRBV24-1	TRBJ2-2	CATSARTFSRDTGELFF
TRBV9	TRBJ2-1	CASSVHRAGNEQFF
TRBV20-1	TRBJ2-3	CSAITSGGGKAWDTQYF
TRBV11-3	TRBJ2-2	CASRGTTPNTGELFF
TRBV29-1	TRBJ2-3	CSVDGLRGGDTQYF
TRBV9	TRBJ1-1	CASSVGRWNTEAFF
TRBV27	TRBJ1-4	CASSLGKLATNEKLFF
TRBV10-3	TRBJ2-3	CAISESSSNTQYF
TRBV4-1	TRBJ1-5	CASSQEPRGTGQPQHF
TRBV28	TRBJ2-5	CASRPWDGGETQYF
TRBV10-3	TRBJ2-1	CAISSGRGGWNEQFF
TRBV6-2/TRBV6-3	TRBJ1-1	CASSSTRGVMNTEAFF
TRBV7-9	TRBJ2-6	CASSLAVLFGANVLTF
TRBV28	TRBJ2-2	CASIKTGYTGELFF
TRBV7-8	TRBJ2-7	CASSLYRTGSSYEQYF
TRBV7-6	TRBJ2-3	CASSLFAASTDTQYF
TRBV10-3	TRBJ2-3	CAMGTGNADTQYF
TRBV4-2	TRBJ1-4	CASRHSGATNEKLFF